This T cell receptor (beta chain) is drawn from a study of blood T cell repertoires in COVID-19. In assigning cohorts, the study relied on participant-reported clinical history. Assay: immunoSEQ multiplex PCR; the TCRdb copy retains only in-frame clones and omits some. The top ten clones hold 10% of a sample with around 230,000 clones, roughly 87% of them seen once. Germline trimming cut 3 bases from V and 4 bases from J; bases unmatched to any gene: 8. The germline V gene encodes CDR1 SNHLY and CDR2 FYNNEI. The CDR3 sequence is 17 residues long. The receptor comes from a young man with acute COVID-19. This chain joins TRBV2 and TRBJ2-2, with 10 bases identical to TRBD2. Sample: PBMCs or T cells enriched from blood (not recorded which). The CDR3 nucleotides read TGTGCCAGCAGTGAGGCTAGCGGGAGTCCTTCCACCGGGGAGCTGTTTTTT. Translating gives CASSEASGSPSTGELFF.